The 13 T cell receptor beta chains reported below all come from one sample, sequenced in a study of lymphopenia after photon versus proton radiotherapy. Generated by immunoSEQ multiplex PCR, the TCRdb table keeps only in-frame clones and is missing some. The sample has fewer than 30,000 clones; roughly 90% are singletons. The starting material was peripheral blood, obtained from a patient treated with photon-based radiotherapy. These receptors were obtained from a man between 45 and 60 years old with gastric cancer.

This clone has only a few counts. The rearrangement joins TRBV21-1 to TRBJ1-2. TRBV21-1 is recorded as a pseudogene. This CDR3 region has 12 residues. The CDR3 sequence: CASSNGDYGYTF. DNA for the CDR3: TGTGCCAGCAGCAACGGGGACTATGGCTACACCTTC.

The J gene is TRBJ2-5, the V gene TRBV18; D remains ambiguous. The CDR3 is 13 amino acids. CDR1 is KGHSH, CDR2 LQKENI, per germline. V was shortened by 4 bases and J by 1 base, with 7 bases between the two germline ends. In DNA form, the CDR3 reads TGTGCCAGCTCACGAACCTCCCAAGAGACCCAGTACTTC. This codes for CASSRTSQETQYF.

V is TRBV9 and J is TRBJ2-2, with 8 bases identical to TRBD2. The CDR3 consists of 16 residues. V gave up 4 bases and J gave up 0 bases; unmatched junction bases: 5. CDR1 is SGDLS, CDR2 YYNGEE, per germline. The CDR3 reads CASSTRTSPNTGELFF. In DNA, the CDR3 is TGTGCCAGCAGCACCAGGACTAGCCCGAACACCGGGGAGCTGTTTTTT. The full variable domain, in which reference TRBV9 and TRBJ2-2 provide the parts outside the CDR3, is DSGVTQTPKHLITATGQRVTLRCSPRSGDLSVYWYQQSLDQGLQFLIQYYNGEERAKGNILERFSAQQFPDLHSELNLSSLELGDSALYFCASSTRTSPNTGELFFGEGSRLTVL.

This clone was found once. V gene TRBV11-1 combines with J gene TRBJ1-2, with TRBD1 matching 7 bases. The CDR3 runs 15 residues. J was trimmed by 5 bases and V by 3 bases; bases with no gene match: 9. The germline V gene encodes CDR1 SGHAT and CDR2 FQDESV (reference sequence). The CDR3 loop reads CASSFGQAMGYGYTF. CDR3 DNA sequence: TGTGCCAGCAGCTTTGGACAGGCCATGGGGTATGGCTACACCTTC.

This chain links TRBV15 with TRBJ2-5, with 11 positions matching TRBD1. The CDR3 covers 17 residues. With 2 bases clipped from V and 0 bases from J, the junction kept 5 bases outside the gene matches. Germline V gives CDR1 LNHNV, CDR2 YYDKDF (reference sequence). The CDR3 nucleotides read TGTGCCACCAGCAGATTGGGGACAGGGGGGTACCAAGAGACCCAGTACTTC. Translating gives CATSRLGTGGYQETQYF.

The chain combines TRBV5-1 with TRBJ1-1; the D gene is possibly TRBD1 (5 bases). From germline, CDR1 is SGHRS and CDR2 YFSETQ. V gave up 1 base and J gave up 1 base, with 11 bases separating them. The CDR3 runs 15 residues. The CDR3, as DNA: TGCGCCAGCAGCTTGACAGGACACTCGAACACTGAAGCTTTCTTT. This gives the protein CASSLTGHSNTEAFF.

This clone was picked up one time. The chain joins TRBV5-1 to TRBJ2-1; a weak D match, TRBD1 (6 bases). Trimming left V 0 bases short and J 0 bases short, with 19 bases between. The CDR3 loop spans 19 amino acids. Per germline, CDR1 SGHRS and CDR2 YFSETQ. The CDR3 loop is CASSLVVSRGPDSYNEQFF. CDR3 in DNA: TGCGCCAGCAGCTTGGTTGTCTCCAGGGGCCCCGACTCCTACAATGAGCAGTTCTTC.

The chain is built from TRBV19 and TRBJ1-5, with D uncertain. Germline-derived CDR1 and CDR2 are LNHDA and SQIVND (reference sequence). Trimming removed 3 bases from V and 5 bases from J, with 8 bases in between. The CDR3 loop spans 13 amino acids. The CDR3 coding sequence is TGTGCCAGTAGTATCGGACGGGATCAGCCCCAGCATTTT. Its translation is CASSIGRDQPQHF.

The chain recombines TRBV27 with TRBJ1-1; possible D gene TRBD1, 6 bases. CDR3 size: 13 residues. V lost 5 bases and J lost 4, with 11 bases in between. The germline CDR1 and CDR2 sequences are MNHEY and SMNVEV (reference sequence). Here the CDR3 DNA reads TGTGCCAGCAGTCCTACAGGGCCCACTGAAGCTTTCTTT. As protein: CASSPTGPTEAFF.

The rearrangement uses TRBV2 and TRBJ2-4; a possible D gene is TRBD2 (6 bases). The germline V gene has CDR1 SNHLY and CDR2 FYNNEI. V was shortened by 7 bases and J by 1 base, with 11 bases between the two germline ends. This CDR3 is built from 14 residues. The CDR3 sequence: CASTGAGAKNIQYF. In DNA, the CDR3 is TGTGCCAGCACGGGCGCGGGGGCCAAAAACATTCAGTACTTC.

The V gene is TRBV13, the J gene TRBJ2-1, with D possibly called TRBD1 or TRBD2 (5 bases each). V lost 2 bases to trimming and J lost 4 bases, with 9 bases between them. From germline, CDR1 is PRHDT and CDR2 FYEKMQ (reference sequence). This CDR3 region has 14 residues. DNA for the CDR3: TGTGCCAGCAGCTTACGGGACGGGTACAATGAGCAGTTCTTC. This gives the protein CASSLRDGYNEQFF.

The chain employs TRBV6-4 and TRBJ2-1; D unclear. Per germline, CDR1 MRHNA and CDR2 SNTAGT. V was pared by 4 bases and J by 0 bases, with 10 bases between. The CDR3 has 15 residues. The CDR3 sequence is CASSAKGSSYNEQFF. CDR3 coding DNA: TGTGCCAGCAGTGCAAAGGGAAGCTCCTACAATGAGCAGTTCTTC.

The chain carries TRBV10-3 and TRBJ2-5, with D unclear. CDR1 and CDR2 (germline): ENHRY, SYGVKD. The CDR3 loop spans 13 amino acids. The V end was cut by 4 bases, the J end by 0 bases, with 6 bases between. The CDR3: CAISAYNQETQYF. In DNA, the CDR3 is TGTGCCATCAGTGCTTACAACCAAGAGACCCAGTACTTC.